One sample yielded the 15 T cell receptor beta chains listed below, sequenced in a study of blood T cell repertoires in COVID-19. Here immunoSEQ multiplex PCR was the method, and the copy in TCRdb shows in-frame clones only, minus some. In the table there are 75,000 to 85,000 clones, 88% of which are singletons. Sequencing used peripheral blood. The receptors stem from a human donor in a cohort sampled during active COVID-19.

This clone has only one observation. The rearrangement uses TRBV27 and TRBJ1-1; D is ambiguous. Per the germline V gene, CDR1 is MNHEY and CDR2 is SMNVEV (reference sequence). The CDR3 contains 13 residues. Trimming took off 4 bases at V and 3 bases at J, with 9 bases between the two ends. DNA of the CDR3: TGTGCCAGCAGTTCGGTGGTGGACACTGAAGCTTTCTTT. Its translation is CASSSVVDTEAFF.

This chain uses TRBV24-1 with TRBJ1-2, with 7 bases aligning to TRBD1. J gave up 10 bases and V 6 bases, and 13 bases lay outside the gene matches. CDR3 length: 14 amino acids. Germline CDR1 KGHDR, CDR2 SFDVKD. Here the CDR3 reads CATSPGLPTGTYTF. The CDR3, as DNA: TGTGCCACCAGTCCCGGGCTCCCGACAGGGACCTACACCTTC.

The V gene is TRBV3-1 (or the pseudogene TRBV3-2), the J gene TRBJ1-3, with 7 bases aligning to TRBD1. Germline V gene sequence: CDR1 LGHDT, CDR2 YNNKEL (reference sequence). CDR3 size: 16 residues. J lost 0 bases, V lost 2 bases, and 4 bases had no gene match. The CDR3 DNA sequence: TGTGCCAGCAGCCAAAAGAGGACAGGCTCTGGAAACACCATATATTTT. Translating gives CASSQKRTGSGNTIYF.

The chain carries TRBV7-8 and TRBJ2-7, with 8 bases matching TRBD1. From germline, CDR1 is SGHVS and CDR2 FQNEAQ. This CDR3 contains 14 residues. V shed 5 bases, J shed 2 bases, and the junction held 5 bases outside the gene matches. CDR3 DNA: TGTGCCAGCAGCCGAGGACAGGGAACCTACGAGCAGTACTTC. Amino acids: CASSRGQGTYEQYF.

CDR3 sequence (DNA): TGTGCCAGCTCGGACAGGGCAGGAAACACCATATATTTT. Amino acids: CASSDRAGNTIYF. The chain uses TRBV12-3 or TRBV12-4 and TRBJ1-3; 8 bases match TRBD1. This CDR3 is built from 13 residues. V gave up 8 bases and J gave up 4 bases; unmatched junction bases: 4.

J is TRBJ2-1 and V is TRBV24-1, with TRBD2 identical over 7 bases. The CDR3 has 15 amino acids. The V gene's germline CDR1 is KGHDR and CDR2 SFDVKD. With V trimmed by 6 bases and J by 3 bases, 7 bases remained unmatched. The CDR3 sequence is CATSSREVFYNEQFF. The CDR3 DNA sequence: TGTGCCACCAGTTCTCGGGAGGTTTTCTACAATGAGCAGTTCTTC.

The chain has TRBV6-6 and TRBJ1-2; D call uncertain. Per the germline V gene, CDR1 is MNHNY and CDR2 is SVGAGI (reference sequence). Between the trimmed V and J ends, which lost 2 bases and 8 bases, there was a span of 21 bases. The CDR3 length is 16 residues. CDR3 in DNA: TGTGCCAGCAGTTACCCCCTCCTCGAGAACTTTTGGGGCTACACCTTC. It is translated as CASSYPLLENFWGYTF.

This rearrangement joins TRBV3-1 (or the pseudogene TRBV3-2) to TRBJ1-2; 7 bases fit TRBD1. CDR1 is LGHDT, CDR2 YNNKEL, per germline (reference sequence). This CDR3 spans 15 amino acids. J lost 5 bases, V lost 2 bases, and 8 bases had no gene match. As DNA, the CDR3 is TGTGCCAGCAGCCAAATTTCCCGACAGGGTTATGGCTACACCTTC. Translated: CASSQISRQGYGYTF.

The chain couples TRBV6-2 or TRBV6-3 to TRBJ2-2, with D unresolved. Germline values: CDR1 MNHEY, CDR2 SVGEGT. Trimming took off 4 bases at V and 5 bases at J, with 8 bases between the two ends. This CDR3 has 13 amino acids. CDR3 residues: CASSFLETGELFF. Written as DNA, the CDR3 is TGTGCCAGCAGTTTTCTCGAGACCGGGGAGCTGTTTTTT.

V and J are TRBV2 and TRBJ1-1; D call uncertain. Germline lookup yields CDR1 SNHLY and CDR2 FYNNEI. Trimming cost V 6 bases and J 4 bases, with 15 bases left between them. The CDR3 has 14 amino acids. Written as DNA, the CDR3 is TGTGCCAGCAGCGCGAGGGTAGAGAGCACTGAAGCTTTCTTT. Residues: CASSARVESTEAFF.

In DNA, the CDR3 is TGTGCCACCAGCTATACTAACTATGGCTACACCTTC. Translation gives CATSYTNYGYTF. This chain joins TRBV15 and TRBJ1-2; D is ambiguous. The germline V gene has CDR1 LNHNV and CDR2 YYDKDF (reference sequence). The CDR3 consists of 12 residues. Trimming took 5 bases from V and 0 from J, leaving 4 bases between them.

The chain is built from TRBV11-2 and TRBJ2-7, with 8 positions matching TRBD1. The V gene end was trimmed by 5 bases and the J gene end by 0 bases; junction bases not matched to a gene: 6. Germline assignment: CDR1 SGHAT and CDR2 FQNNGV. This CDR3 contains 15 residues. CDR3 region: CASSPPGGNSYEQYF. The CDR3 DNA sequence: TGTGCCAGCAGCCCACCAGGGGGCAACTCCTACGAGCAGTACTTC.

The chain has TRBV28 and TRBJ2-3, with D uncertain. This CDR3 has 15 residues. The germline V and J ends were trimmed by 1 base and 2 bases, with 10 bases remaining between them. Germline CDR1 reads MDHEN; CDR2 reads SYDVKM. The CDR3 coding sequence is TGTGCCAGCAGTTTATCGGCCGCGGCCACAGATACGCAGTATTTT. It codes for CASSLSAAATDTQYF.

DNA for the CDR3: TGTGCCAGCACGGAAGGGGGCCCCAACTATGGCTACACCTTC. Translation gives CASTEGGPNYGYTF. J is TRBJ1-2 and V is TRBV28, with 7 bases that match TRBD1. The CDR3 sequence is 14 residues long. Germline lookup yields CDR1 MDHEN and CDR2 SYDVKM. Trimming took 7 bases from V and 2 from J; bases not matched to a gene: 7.

The DNA for the CDR3 is TGTGCCAGCAGCTCGGGAGTGGGTCCCTACGAGCAGTACTTC. It yields the protein CASSSGVGPYEQYF. The V and J genes are TRBV11-3 and TRBJ2-7, with a tentative D call TRBD2 (6 bases). This CDR3 has 14 amino acids. Germline V gives CDR1 SGHNT, CDR2 YENEEA. Trimming shortened V by 4 bases and J by 2 bases, and 12 bases separated the two germline ends.